What follows are 9 T cell receptor beta chains derived from one specimen sequenced in a study of T cell responses to AZD1222 COVID-19 vaccine. TCRdb's copy holds only in-frame clones and misses some; the assay was immunoSEQ multiplex PCR. Here the sample spans 95,000 to 100,000 clones, roughly 87% being singletons. This material consisted of peripheral blood, taken on day 0 of AZD1222 vaccination. Receptors were obtained from an adult in good health.

V and J are TRBV28 and TRBJ2-7; TRBD2 matches at 10 bases. Germline CDR1 MDHEN, CDR2 SYDVKM. The trim removed 10 bases at V and 5 bases at J, leaving 11 bases unmatched. The CDR3 is 14 residues long. CDR3 protein: CATILAGTPNEQYF. The DNA of the CDR3 is TGTGCCACTATACTAGCGGGGACCCCTAACGAGCAGTACTTC.

The CDR3, as DNA: TGCAGCGTTGGAGAGGGGGCAGAGACCCAGTACTTC. This sequence encodes CSVGEGAETQYF. The rearrangement uses TRBV29-1 and TRBJ2-5; 7 nucleotides match TRBD1. There are 12 residues in the CDR3. Germline V gene lookup returns CDR1 SQVTM and CDR2 ANQGSEA. V trimming: 4 bases; J trimming: 4 bases; junction bases outside the gene matches: 3.

The J gene is TRBJ2-1, the V gene TRBV6-2 or TRBV6-3, with D perhaps assigned TRBD1 or TRBD2 (6 bases each). The ends were cut back, 6 bases at V and 4 bases at J, with 16 bases in the middle. CDR3 length equals 15 residues. From germline, CDR1 is MNHEY and CDR2 SVGEGT. CDR3: CASSSLGGEYNEQFF. Written as DNA, the CDR3 is TGTGCCAGCAGCTCTTTGGGGGGCGAGTACAATGAGCAGTTCTTC.

The rearrangement links TRBV9 to TRBJ1-1; the D is unclear. The germline V and J ends were trimmed by 0 bases and 7 bases, with 16 bases remaining between them. The CDR3 totals 15 residues. Looked up from germline, CDR1 is SGDLS and CDR2 is YYNGEE. CDR3 in amino acids: CASSVGLGQFYEAFF. The CDR3 nucleotides read TGTGCCAGCAGCGTAGGGCTCGGGCAGTTTTATGAAGCTTTCTTT.

This clone was detected only once. The J gene is TRBJ2-3, the V gene TRBV4-1; 14 bases line up with TRBD2. Germline loops: CDR1 MGHRA, CDR2 YSYEKL. The CDR3 is 18 amino acids. Losses at the gene ends were 3 bases for V and 4 bases for J; bases not matched to a gene: 9. CDR3 protein: CASSHPGLAGVDADTQYF. The CDR3 nucleotides read TGCGCCAGCAGCCACCCGGGACTAGCGGGAGTGGACGCAGATACGCAGTATTTT.

V and J are TRBV7-9 and TRBJ1-1; no clear D gene. From germline, CDR1 is SEHNR and CDR2 FQNEAQ (reference sequence). Trimming removed 6 bases from V and 4 bases from J, with 18 bases in between. The CDR3 is 15 amino acids. For the CDR3, the DNA is TGTGCCAGCAGTGAAAGGAGACGGAGTACCACTGAAGCTTTCTTT. Translation: CASSERRRSTTEAFF.

V and J are TRBV7-9 and TRBJ1-4, with 9 bases lining up with TRBD1. The CDR3 spans 15 residues. J lost 7 bases, V lost 6 bases, and 9 bases had no gene match. Germline V gene lookup returns CDR1 SEHNR and CDR2 FQNEAQ (reference sequence). The CDR3 DNA sequence: TGTGCCAGCAGTTTACGGACAGGGGTCGGTGAAAAACTGTTTTTT. Its protein is CASSLRTGVGEKLFF.

The V call is TRBV2, the J call TRBJ2-7, with 8 bases matching TRBD1. This CDR3 spans 14 amino acids. V was pared by 7 bases and J by 6 bases, with 11 bases of the junction left unmatched. Germline V gene lookup returns CDR1 SNHLY and CDR2 FYNNEI. CDR3 in DNA: TGTGCCAGCAAACCCCGGGACAGGCCTCTCGAGCAGTACTTC. As protein: CASKPRDRPLEQYF.

The chain employs TRBV7-9 and TRBJ2-7; no firm D call. The CDR3 length is 15 residues. Germline assignment: CDR1 SEHNR and CDR2 FQNEAQ (reference sequence). V lost 0 bases to trimming and J lost 3 bases, with 12 bases between them. The CDR3 DNA follows: TGTGCCAGCAGCTTAGCGGGATATACCAGCTACGAGCAGTACTTC. Amino acid sequence: CASSLAGYTSYEQYF. Supplemented by reference TRBV7-9 and TRBJ2-7, the full variable domain reads DTGVSQNPRHKITKRGQNVTFRCDPISEHNRLYWYRQTLGQGPEFLTYFQNEAQLEKSRLLSDRFSAERPKGSFSTLEIQRTEQGDSAMYLCASSLAGYTSYEQYFGPGTRLTVT.